These 19 T cell receptor beta chains share one sample of origin, sequenced in a study of CD8+CD57+ T cells in acquired aplastic anemia. The use of genomic DNA as template underpinned the TCR beta VDJ and CDR3 profiling. TCRdb reanalysed the reads using MiXCR and keeps one entry per CDR3 protein. Of 400,000 to 450,000 distinct CDR3 sequences in the sample, just under 70% are singletons; the top ten hold 4%. The sequenced sample consisted of sorted CD4+, CD8+, or CD8+CD57+ T cells (not recorded which) from PBMCs. Receptor source: a human donor in good health, serving as a control.

In this sample, this clonotype turned up many times. The rearrangement joins TRBV7-8 to TRBJ1-6, with D uncertain. The germline V gene has CDR1 SGHVS and CDR2 FQNEAQ. Deletions cut 5 bases from V and 6 bases from J, with 14 bases between. The CDR3 sequence is 15 residues long. This CDR3 is CASSQTPRSNSPLHF. Written as DNA, the CDR3 is TGTGCCAGCAGCCAAACACCCCGCTCTAATTCACCCCTCCACTTT. The full variable domain, rest sourced from reference TRBV7-8 and TRBJ1-6, is GAGVSQSPRYKVAKRGQDVALRCDPISGHVSLFWYQQALGQGPEFLTYFQNEAQLDKSGLPSDRFFAERPEGSVSTLKIQRTQQEDSAVYLCASSQTPRSNSPLHFGNGTRLTVT.

This clonotype appeared once. V gene TRBV6-4 combines with J gene TRBJ1-6; 7 bases agree with TRBD1. CDR3 length: 16 residues. Trimming removed 8 bases from V and 8 bases from J; junction bases left unmatched: 15. Germline values: CDR1 MRHNA, CDR2 SNTAGT. DNA for the CDR3: TGTGCCAGCGGTATCCTAACAGGGGCCGCTGATTCACCCCTCCACTTT. Translation: CASGILTGAADSPLHF.

This clonotype was seen at least ten times. V usage is TRBV6-2 or TRBV6-3 and J usage is TRBJ2-7; D is unresolved. The CDR3 totals 13 residues. The germline gives CDR1 MNHEY, CDR2 SVGEGT. The V gene lost 8 bases and the J gene lost 2 bases, with 13 bases spanning the gap. The CDR3 bases are TGTGCCAGCCAGTTTTCTTCTACCTACGAGCAGTACTTC. It encodes CASQFSSTYEQYF.

In this sample, this clonotype turned up many times. At one end the junction does not follow the germline gene, possibly because of a read error. The rearrangement uses TRBV7-2 and TRBJ2-3; D is possibly TRBD1 (6 bases). Germline V lookup: CDR1 SGHTA, CDR2 FQGNSA. CDR3 length: 15 amino acids. CDR3 in amino acids: CASSLGAGGTDTQYF. CDR3 sequence (DNA): TGCGCCAGCAGCTTGGGCGCAGGGGGCACAGATACGCAGTATTTT.

The chain joins TRBV20-1 to TRBJ2-2; 9 bases align to TRBD1. The CDR3 has 16 amino acids. The germline V gene has CDR1 DFQATT and CDR2 SNEGSKA (reference sequence). V lost 3 bases to trimming and J lost 0 bases; unmatched junction nucleotides: 5. For the CDR3, the DNA is TGCAGTGCTAGCGGACAGGGGACCACGAACACCGGGGAGCTGTTTTTT. Protein sequence: CSASGQGTTNTGELFF.

The chain joins TRBV11-2 to TRBJ1-2; D is unresolved. Trimming removed 5 bases at V and 7 bases at J, with 20 bases between. Per germline, CDR1 SGHAT and CDR2 FQNNGV. There are 15 residues in the CDR3. CDR3 bases: TGTGCCAGCAGCGTGCCCTCGAGGGCGGGTTCTGGCTACACCTTC. Translating it yields CASSVPSRAGSGYTF.

Comments on this clonotype: This may arise from a read error, as a much more abundant clone is one base away. The V gene is TRBV10-3, the J gene TRBJ2-7, with TRBD1 as a possible D gene (6 bases). Germline V gene data show CDR1 as ENHRY and CDR2 as SYGVKD. CDR3 length: 14 amino acids. Deletions cut 10 bases from V and 3 bases from J, with 19 bases between. CDR3 nucleotides: TGTGCCAGCTGTTACCCCCCAGGGGACTACGAGCAGTACTTC. It yields the protein CASCYPPGDYEQYF.

Here the CDR3 DNA reads TGCAGCGTCTTCATCCACGTTAAATATGGCTACACCTTC. Amino acid sequence: CSVFIHVKYGYTF. The chain uses TRBV20-1 and TRBJ1-2; no definite D call. Looked up from germline, CDR1 is DFQATT and CDR2 is SNEGSKA (reference sequence). The CDR3 length is 13 residues.

This clonotype appeared many times. V is TRBV9 and J is TRBJ2-5; D remains unclear. This CDR3 comprises 15 residues. The V gene lost 0 bases and the J gene lost 5 bases, with 14 bases spanning the gap. The germline V gene encodes CDR1 SGDLS and CDR2 YYNGEE. The chain's CDR3 is CASSVEASRAETQYF. The CDR3 DNA sequence: TGTGCCAGCAGCGTAGAGGCTTCACGCGCGGAGACCCAGTACTTC. The full variable domain, in which reference TRBV9 and TRBJ2-5 provide the parts outside the CDR3, is DSGVTQTPKHLITATGQRVTLRCSPRSGDLSVYWYQQSLDQGLQFLIQYYNGEERAKGNILERFSAQQFPDLHSELNLSSLELGDSALYFCASSVEASRAETQYFGPGTRLLVL.

This sequence joins TRBV5-1 and TRBJ2-7; D is undetermined. V lost 0 bases to trimming and J lost 3 bases, with 10 bases between them. This CDR3 spans 14 amino acids. Germline CDR1 is SGHRS and CDR2 is YFSETQ. The DNA of the CDR3 is TGCGCCAGCAGCTTGGCCGGTGATGGCTACGAGCAGTACTTC. Residues: CASSLAGDGYEQYF.

V and J are TRBV29-1 and TRBJ1-4; 10 bases match TRBD1. The trim removed 3 bases at V and 10 bases at J, leaving 8 bases unmatched. This CDR3 contains 14 residues. Germline-derived CDR1 and CDR2 are SQVTM and ANQGSEA. This CDR3 is CSVELGQGLGKLFF. CDR3 coding DNA: TGCAGCGTTGAGCTGGGACAGGGGCTAGGAAAACTGTTTTTT.

The chain uses TRBV5-5 and TRBJ1-3, with 9 bases matching TRBD1. The CDR3 contains 17 residues. V gave up 7 bases and J gave up 0 bases; unmatched junction bases: 11. CDR1 and CDR2 (germline): SGHKS, YYEKEE (reference sequence). The CDR3 DNA reads as TGTGCCAGCGGGAGGACAGGGGAAGCCTCCTCTGGAAACACCATATATTTT. Its translation: CASGRTGEASSGNTIYF.

Note on this clonotype: The CDR3 ends on some other residue instead of the conserved phenylalanine or tryptophan, so this is likely a read error. The DNA is left out, because the CDR3 cannot be placed on it with certainty; the CDR3 is given as TCRdb lists it. The J gene is TRBJ1-2, the V gene TRBV2. Germline V gene lookup returns CDR1 SNHLY and CDR2 FYNNEI. The CDR3 sequence runs 13 residues, both termini included. CDR3 loop: CASSEGGRDCYNV.

This clonotype was recorded once. This chain uses TRBV7-3 with TRBJ2-7; tentative D call: TRBD2 (5 bases). Trimming removed 10 bases at V and 0 bases at J, with 16 bases between. Germline assignment: CDR1 SGHTA and CDR2 FQGTGA. The length of the CDR3 is 14 residues. The CDR3 region has the DNA TGTGCCACCCAGACTAAGACCGGCTCCTACGAGCAGTACTTC. This gives the protein CATQTKTGSYEQYF.

The chain employs TRBV20-1 and TRBJ2-3, with TRBD2 matching 7 bases. Trimming removed 3 bases from V and 5 bases from J; junction bases left unmatched: 5. Germline CDR1 reads DFQATT; CDR2 reads SNEGSKA (reference sequence). The length of the CDR3 is 13 residues. The CDR3 DNA reads TGCAGTGCTAGCGGGGGGATGGTAGATACGCAGTATTTT. Amino acids: CSASGGMVDTQYF.

As concerns this clonotype: Germline is not matched at one junction end, which may reflect a read error. The rearrangement joins TRBV7-8 to TRBJ1-1; D not certain. CDR1 and CDR2 (germline): SGHVS, FQNEAQ. This CDR3 is 14 amino acids long. The CDR3 here is CASRYSATNTDALF. In DNA, the CDR3 is TGTGCCAGCAGATATTCGGCCACTAACACTGATGCTCTCTTT. The full variable domain, rest sourced from reference TRBV7-8 and TRBJ1-1, is GAGVSQSPRYKVAKRGQDVALRCDPISGHVSLFWYQQALGQGPEFLTYFQNEAQLDKSGLPSDRFFAERPEGSVSTLKIQRTQQEDSAVYLCASRYSATNTDALFGQGTRLTVV.

This clonotype has a count of ten or more. The rearrangement uses TRBV7-8 and TRBJ1-2; D might be TRBD1 (6 bases). The CDR3 runs 12 residues. Germline V gives CDR1 SGHVS, CDR2 FQNEAQ. V was cut by 4 bases and J by 5 bases, with 8 bases left in between. The CDR3 sequence: CASSWGLYGYTF. The CDR3 DNA sequence: TGTGCCAGCAGCTGGGGGCTGTATGGCTACACCTTC.

In regard to this clonotype: The CDR3 does not close with the conserved phenylalanine or tryptophan, likely indicating a read error. The DNA is left out, because the CDR3 cannot be placed on it with certainty; the CDR3 is given as TCRdb lists it. V is TRBV7-3 and J is TRBJ1-5. The CDR3 region is 13 residues in length, termini included. CDR1 and CDR2 (germline): SGHTA, FQGTGA. The CDR3 reads CASRTSGAEDTQY.

In regard to this clonotype: One end of the junction does not line up with germline, which may come from a read error. The V call is TRBV5-1, the J call TRBJ1-6; 7 bases match TRBD1. Germline V gives CDR1 SGHRS, CDR2 YFSETQ. The CDR3 sequence is 14 residues long. The CDR3 DNA reads TGTGCCAGCAGCGGCACACAGGGGAAAGCACCCCTCCACTTT. The encoded protein is CASSGTQGKAPLHF.